The clone carrying this T cell receptor beta chain occurred many times. Its target is unknown. This sample's time point: persistent/refractory GD, antithyroid drugs over 5 years with positive TRAb. The TCR library was prepared using RNA isolated from PBMCs. These data come from a study of regulatory T cells in long-lasting Graves disease. Overall study results and limits: Newly diagnosed Graves' patients exceeded persistent ones in TCR diversity. Public clonotype sharing was higher in persistent than newly diagnosed patients.

CDR3 regions were amplified by Arm-PCR using iRepertoire HTBI primers to build TCR beta libraries. TCRdb passed the multiplex PCR reads through MiXCR, listing each CDR3 protein once. The data contain 400,000 to 500,000 distinct CDR3 sequences, under 25% of them singletons. The sequencing used peripheral blood mononuclear cells (PBMCs), collected when the disease was refractory, from a patient treated with antithyroid drugs. This receptor was obtained from a female donor with Graves disease.

Here the CDR3 DNA reads TGTGCCAGCACCCTATGGAAACAGAACTTGAACACTGAAGCTTTCTTT. It encodes CASTLWKQNLNTEAFF. This chain joins TRBV28 and TRBJ1-1; D ambiguous. V lost 7 bases and J lost 0, with 18 bases in between. This CDR3 has 16 residues. Germline V gene data show CDR1 as MDHEN and CDR2 as SYDVKM.